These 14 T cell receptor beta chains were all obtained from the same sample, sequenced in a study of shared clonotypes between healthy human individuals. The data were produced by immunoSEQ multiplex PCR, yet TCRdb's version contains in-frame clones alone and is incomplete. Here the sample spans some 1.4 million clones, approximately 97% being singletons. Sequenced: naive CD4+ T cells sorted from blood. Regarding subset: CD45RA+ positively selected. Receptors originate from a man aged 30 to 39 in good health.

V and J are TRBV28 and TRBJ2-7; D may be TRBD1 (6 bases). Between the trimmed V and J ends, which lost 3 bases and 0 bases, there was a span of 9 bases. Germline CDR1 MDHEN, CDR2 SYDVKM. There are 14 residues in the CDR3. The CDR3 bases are TGTGCCAGCAGTTTGTGGACAGCCTCCTACGAGCAGTACTTC. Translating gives CASSLWTASYEQYF.

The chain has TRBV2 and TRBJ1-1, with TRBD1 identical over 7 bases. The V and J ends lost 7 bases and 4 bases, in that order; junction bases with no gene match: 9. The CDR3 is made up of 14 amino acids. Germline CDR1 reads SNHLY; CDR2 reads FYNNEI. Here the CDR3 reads CASIILPGGTEAFF. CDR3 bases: TGTGCCAGCATTATCCTACCAGGGGGCACTGAAGCTTTCTTT.

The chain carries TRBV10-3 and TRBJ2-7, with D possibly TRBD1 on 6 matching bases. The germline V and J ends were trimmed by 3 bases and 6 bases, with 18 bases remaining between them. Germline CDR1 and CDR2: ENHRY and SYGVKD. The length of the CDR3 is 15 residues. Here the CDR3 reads CAISDLSRGIGEQYF. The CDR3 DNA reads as TGTGCCATCAGTGACTTGAGCAGGGGAATAGGCGAGCAGTACTTC.

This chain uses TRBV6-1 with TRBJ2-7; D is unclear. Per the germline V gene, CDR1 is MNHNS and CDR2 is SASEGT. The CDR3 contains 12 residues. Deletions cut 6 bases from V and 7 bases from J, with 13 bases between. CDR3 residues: CASSQDWGEQYF. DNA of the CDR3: TGTGCCAGCAGCCAAGACTGGGGAGAGCAGTACTTC.

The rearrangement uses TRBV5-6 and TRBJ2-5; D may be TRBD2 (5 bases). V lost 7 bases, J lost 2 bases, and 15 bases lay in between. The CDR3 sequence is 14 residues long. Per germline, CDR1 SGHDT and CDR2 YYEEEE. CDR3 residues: CASRRRTVQETQYF. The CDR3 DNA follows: TGTGCCAGCCGACGTAGGACTGTACAAGAGACCCAGTACTTC.

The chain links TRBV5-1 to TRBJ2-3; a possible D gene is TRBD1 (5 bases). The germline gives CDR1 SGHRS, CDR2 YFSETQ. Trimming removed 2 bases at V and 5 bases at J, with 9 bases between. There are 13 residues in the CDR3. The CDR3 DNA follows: TGCGCCAGCAGCTTTCAGGGCCAAGATACGCAGTATTTT. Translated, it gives CASSFQGQDTQYF.

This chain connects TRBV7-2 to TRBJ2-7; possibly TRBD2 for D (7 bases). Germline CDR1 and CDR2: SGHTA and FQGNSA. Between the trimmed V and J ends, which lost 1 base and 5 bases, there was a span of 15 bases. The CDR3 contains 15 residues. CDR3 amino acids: CASSLEGGAPDEQYF. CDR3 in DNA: TGTGCCAGCAGCTTAGAGGGGGGGGCGCCTGACGAGCAGTACTTC.

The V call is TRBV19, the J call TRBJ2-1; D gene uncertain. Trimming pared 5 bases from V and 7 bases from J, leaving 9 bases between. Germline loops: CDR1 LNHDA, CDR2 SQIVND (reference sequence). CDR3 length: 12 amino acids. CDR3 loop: CASSGIANEQFF. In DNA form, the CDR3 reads TGTGCCAGTAGTGGAATTGCAAATGAGCAGTTCTTC.

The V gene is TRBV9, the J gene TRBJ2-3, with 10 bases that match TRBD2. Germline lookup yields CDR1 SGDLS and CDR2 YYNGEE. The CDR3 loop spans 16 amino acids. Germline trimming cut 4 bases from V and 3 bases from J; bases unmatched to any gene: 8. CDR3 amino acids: CASSRNLAGVTDTQYF. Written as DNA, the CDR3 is TGTGCCAGCAGCAGAAACCTAGCGGGAGTTACAGATACGCAGTATTTT.

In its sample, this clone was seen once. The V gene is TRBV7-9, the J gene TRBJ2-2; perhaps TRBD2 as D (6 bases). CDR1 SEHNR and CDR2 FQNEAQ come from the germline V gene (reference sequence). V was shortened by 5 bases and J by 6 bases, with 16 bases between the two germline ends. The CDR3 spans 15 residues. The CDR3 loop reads CASSLAGSGAGELFF. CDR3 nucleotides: TGTGCCAGCAGCCTGGCGGGAAGTGGCGCCGGGGAGCTGTTTTTT.

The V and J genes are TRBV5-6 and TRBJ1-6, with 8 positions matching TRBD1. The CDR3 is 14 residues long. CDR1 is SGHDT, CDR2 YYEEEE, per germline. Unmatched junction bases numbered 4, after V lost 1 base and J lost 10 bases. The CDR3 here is CASSLWTGLSPLHF. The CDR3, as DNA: TGTGCCAGCAGCTTGTGGACAGGGTTATCACCCCTCCACTTT. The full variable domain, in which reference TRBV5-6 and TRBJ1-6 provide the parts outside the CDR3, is DAGVTQSPTHLIKTRGQQVTLRCSPKSGHDTVSWYQQALGQGPQFIFQYYEEEERQRGNFPDRFSGHQFPNYSSELNVNALLLGDSALYLCASSLWTGLSPLHFGNGTRLTVT.

This CDR3 is CASSPGQTGELFF. The CDR3 region has the DNA TGTGCCAGCAGCCCGGGACAAACCGGGGAGCTGTTTTTT. This chain joins TRBV7-2 and TRBJ2-2; weak D call: TRBD1 (6 bases). This CDR3 spans 13 amino acids. V lost 5 bases and J lost 5, with 9 bases in between. Germline assignment: CDR1 SGHTA and CDR2 FQGNSA.

CDR3 residues: CASSAGGGVGYEQYF. In nucleotides, the CDR3 is TGTGCCAGCAGCGCCGGAGGGGGAGTGGGCTACGAGCAGTACTTC. The V gene is TRBV7-6, the J gene TRBJ2-7; D may correspond to TRBD1 or TRBD2 (6 bases each). The germline V and J ends were trimmed by 5 bases and 3 bases, with 17 bases remaining between them. Germline CDR1 and CDR2: SGHVS and FNYEAQ. There are 15 residues in the CDR3.

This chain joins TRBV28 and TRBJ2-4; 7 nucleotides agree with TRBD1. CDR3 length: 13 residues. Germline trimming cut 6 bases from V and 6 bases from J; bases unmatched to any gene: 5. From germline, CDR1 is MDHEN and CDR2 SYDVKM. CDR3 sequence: CASRLTGVNIQYF. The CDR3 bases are TGTGCCAGCAGGCTAACAGGGGTAAACATTCAGTACTTC.